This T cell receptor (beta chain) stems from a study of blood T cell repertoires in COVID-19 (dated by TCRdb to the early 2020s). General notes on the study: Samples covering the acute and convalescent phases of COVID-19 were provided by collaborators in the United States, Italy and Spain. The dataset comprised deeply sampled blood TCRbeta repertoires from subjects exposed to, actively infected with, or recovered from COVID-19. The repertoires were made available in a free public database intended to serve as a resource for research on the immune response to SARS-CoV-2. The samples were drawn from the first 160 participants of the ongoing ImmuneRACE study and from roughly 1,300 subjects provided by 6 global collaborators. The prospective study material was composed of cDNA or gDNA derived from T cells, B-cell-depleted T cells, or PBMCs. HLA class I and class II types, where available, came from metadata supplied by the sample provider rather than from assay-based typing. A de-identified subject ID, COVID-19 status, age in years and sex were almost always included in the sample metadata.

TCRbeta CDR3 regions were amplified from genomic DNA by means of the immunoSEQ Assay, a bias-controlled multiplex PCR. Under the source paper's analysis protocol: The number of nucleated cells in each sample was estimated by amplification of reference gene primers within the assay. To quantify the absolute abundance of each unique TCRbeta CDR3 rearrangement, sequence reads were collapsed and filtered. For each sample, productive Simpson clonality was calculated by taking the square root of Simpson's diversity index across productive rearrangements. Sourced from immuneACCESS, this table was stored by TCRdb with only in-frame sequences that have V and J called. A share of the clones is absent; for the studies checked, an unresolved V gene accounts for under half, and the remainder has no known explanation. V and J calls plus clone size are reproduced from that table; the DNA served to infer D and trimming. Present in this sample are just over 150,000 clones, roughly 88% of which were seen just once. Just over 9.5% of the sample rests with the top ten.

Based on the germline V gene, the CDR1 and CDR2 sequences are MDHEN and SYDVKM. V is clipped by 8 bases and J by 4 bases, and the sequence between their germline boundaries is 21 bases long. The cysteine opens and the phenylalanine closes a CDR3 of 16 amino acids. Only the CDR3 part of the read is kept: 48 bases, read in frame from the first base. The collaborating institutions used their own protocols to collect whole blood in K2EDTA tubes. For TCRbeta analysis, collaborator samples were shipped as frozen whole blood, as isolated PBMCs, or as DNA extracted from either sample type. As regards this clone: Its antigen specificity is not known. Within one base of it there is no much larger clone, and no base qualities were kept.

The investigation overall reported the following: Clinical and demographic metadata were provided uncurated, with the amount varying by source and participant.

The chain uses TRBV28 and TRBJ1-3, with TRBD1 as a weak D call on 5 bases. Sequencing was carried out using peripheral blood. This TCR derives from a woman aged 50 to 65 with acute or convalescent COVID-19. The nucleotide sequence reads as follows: TGTGCCAGCTCCCCCATAAGTAGGGGTTCCGGAAACACCATATATTTT. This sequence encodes CASSPISRGSGNTIYF.